The sequence of this T cell receptor (beta chain) was determined in a study of blood T cell repertoires in COVID-19. Turning to the study itself: Specimens from acute and convalescent COVID-19 originated in the United States, Italy and Spain. T cells, B-cell-depleted T cells, or PBMCs provided the cDNA or gDNA that served as material.

As processed by the authors: For nucleated cells, counts were estimated from reference gene primer amplification. Clones were sequenced by immunoSEQ multiplex PCR, and TCRdb holds only the in-frame ones, with some missing. For V, J and clone size, that table is used; D and trimming come from the DNA. Found here are approximately 300,000 clones, 75% to 90% of them singletons; the top ten hold around 2.1%. The receptor was derived from a man aged 18 to 30 with active or convalescent COVID-19. The sample taken for sequencing was peripheral blood.

This CDR3 is CATSSRGGRGYEQYF. Here the CDR3 DNA reads TGTGCCACCAGCTCTCGAGGCGGGAGGGGATACGAGCAGTACTTC. This chain uses TRBV15 with TRBJ2-7; TRBD2 agrees at 9 bases. This CDR3 has 15 residues. CDR1 is LNHNV and CDR2 is YYDKDF in the germline V gene (reference sequence). The V gene end was trimmed by 5 bases and the J gene end by 4 bases; junction bases not matched to a gene: 9.